This TCR beta chain originates from a study of blood T cell repertoires in COVID-19 (dated by TCRdb to between 2020 and 2021). Regarding the research as a whole: Collaborator samples came from the United States, Italy and Spain and covered acute and convalescent phases of COVID-19. The repertoires were released in a freely available public database meant as a resource for research on the immune response to SARS-CoV-2. Where HLA class I and class II types were available, the types were taken from metadata supplied by the sample provider, not from assay-based typing. The prospective study material was composed of cDNA or gDNA derived from T cells, B-cell-depleted T cells, or PBMCs. Deeply sampled blood TCRbeta repertoires from subjects exposed to, actively infected with, or recovered from COVID-19 were included in the dataset. Samples came from the ongoing ImmuneRACE study (first 160 participants) plus 1,254 subjects from 6 global collaborators. Nearly every sample came with metadata listing a de-identified subject ID, COVID-19 status, age in years and sex. The paper's findings and limits, for the study overall: Clinical and demographic metadata were provided uncurated, with the amount varying by source and participant.

Note on this clone: Its antigen is still unknown. Within one base of it there is no much larger clone, and no base qualities were kept.

The immunoSEQ Assay, a bias-controlled multiplex PCR, was used to amplify TCRbeta CDR3 regions from genomic DNA. The study's processing was this. The number of nucleated cells in each sample was estimated by amplification of reference gene primers within the assay. To quantify the absolute abundance of each unique TCRbeta CDR3 rearrangement, sequence reads were collapsed and filtered. Productive Simpson clonality was computed per sample as the square root of Simpson's diversity index over productive rearrangements. Sourced from immuneACCESS, this table was stored by TCRdb with only in-frame sequences that have V and J called. A share of the clones is absent; for the studies checked, an unresolved V gene accounts for under half, and the remainder has no known explanation. The D gene and trimming were derived from the DNA, and the V and J assignments and clone size from that table. This sample is represented by some 150,000 clones; about 86% of them were singletons. The leading ten clones occupy approximately 8.3% of the sample.

Including cysteine and phenylalanine, the CDR3 has 11 amino acids. The CDR3 DNA has 33 bases and is translated from base 1. The CDR1 and CDR2 encoded by the germline V gene are SQVTM and ANQGSEA. Cut back by 4 bases and 5 bases, the V and J ends lie 8 bases apart. Each collaborating institution followed its own protocols to collect whole blood in K2EDTA tubes. For TCRbeta analysis, collaborators shipped samples in one of three forms: frozen whole blood, isolated PBMCs, or DNA extracted from either of those sample types. Sequenced material: peripheral blood. The sequence joins TRBV29-1 to TRBJ2-5; confidence is insufficient to name the D gene. This TCR derives from a woman aged 55-69 years with acute or convalescent COVID-19. The CDR3 protein sequence reads: CSVALSETQYF. The nucleotide sequence is TGCAGCGTTGCCCTATCTGAGACCCAGTACTTC.